Below are 16 T cell receptor beta chains sequenced from a single sample in a study of OX40 agonist ivuxolimab in advanced cancers. Method: immunoSEQ multiplex PCR; TCRdb's copy keeps in-frame clones and lacks some. Of about 72,000 clones in the sample, approximately 92% were seen once. The starting material was CD4+ or CD8+ T cells sorted from blood, obtained in a trial of the OX40 agonist ivuxolimab. The source is an adult with an advanced solid tumor such as melanoma, head and neck, liver or kidney cancer.

The gene calls are TRBV5-6 and TRBJ1-4; 8 bases agree with TRBD1. V shed 0 bases and J 8 bases; nucleotides not matched to a gene: 12. This CDR3 is 17 amino acids long. Germline CDR1 and CDR2: SGHDT and YYEEEE. Here the CDR3 DNA reads TGTGCCAGCAGCTTGGCCGAGGACAGGGAAGCGGGCGAAAAACTGTTTTTT. This sequence encodes CASSLAEDREAGEKLFF. Full variable domain (remainder filled in from reference TRBV5-6 and TRBJ1-4): DAGVTQSPTHLIKTRGQQVTLRCSPKSGHDTVSWYQQALGQGPQFIFQYYEEEERQRGNFPDRFSGHQFPNYSSELNVNALLLGDSALYLCASSLAEDREAGEKLFFGSGTQLSVL.

The chain carries TRBV5-1 and TRBJ2-3, with no clear D. Trimming removed 1 base from V and 2 bases from J, with 2 bases in between. Germline V gene sequence: CDR1 SGHRS, CDR2 YFSETQ. The CDR3 is 12 residues long. CDR3: CASSLTTDTQYF. CDR3 DNA: TGCGCCAGCAGCTTGACCACAGATACGCAGTATTTT.

The gene calls are TRBV19 and TRBJ1-3; D is undetermined. Germline-derived CDR1 and CDR2 are LNHDA and SQIVND (reference sequence). The length of the CDR3 is 16 residues. V was trimmed by 0 bases and J by 3 bases, leaving 12 bases between them. CDR3 bases: TGTGCCAGTAGTATAGATCGCCTTGAAAATGGAAACACCATATATTTT. Its translation: CASSIDRLENGNTIYF.

The V and J genes are TRBV10-3 and TRBJ2-5, with D maybe TRBD1 (8 bases). Deletions cut 6 bases from V and 5 bases from J, with 16 bases between. Germline lookup yields CDR1 ENHRY and CDR2 SYGVKD. The CDR3 has 14 amino acids. The CDR3 here is CAISATGGGETQYF. The CDR3 region has the DNA TGTGCCATCAGCGCTACAGGGGGAGGGGAGACCCAGTACTTC.

The CDR3 loop reads CASRRDRGVSPLHF. The CDR3 nucleotides are TGTGCCAGCAGGCGGGACAGGGGGGTATCACCCCTCCACTTT. The chain recombines TRBV6-5 with TRBJ1-6, with 11 positions matching TRBD1. This CDR3 has 14 residues. Germline-derived CDR1 and CDR2 are MNHEY and SVGAGI. With V trimmed by 6 bases and J by 10 bases, 5 bases remained unmatched.

In this sample, this clone is medium-sized. This chain connects TRBV10-3 to TRBJ2-7; 11 bases map to TRBD2. The CDR3 runs to 14 residues. With V trimmed by 2 bases and J by 6 bases, 3 bases remained unmatched. The germline V gene has CDR1 ENHRY and CDR2 SYGVKD. The CDR3 loop is CAISEASGRSEQYF. As DNA, the CDR3 is TGTGCCATCAGTGAGGCTAGCGGGAGGAGCGAGCAGTACTTC.

The chain has TRBV5-4 and TRBJ1-1, with D hard to call. Germline loops: CDR1 SGHNT, CDR2 YYREEE (reference sequence). Trimming took 3 bases from V and 1 from J, leaving 10 bases between them. CDR3 length: 14 residues. CDR3 protein: CASSSALPNTEAFF. CDR3 DNA: TGTGCCAGCAGCTCCGCACTACCGAACACTGAAGCTTTCTTT.

The rearrangement joins TRBV11-3 to TRBJ2-1; 11 bases line up with TRBD1. The CDR3 runs 16 residues. Germline lookup yields CDR1 SGHNT and CDR2 YENEEA. V was clipped by 5 bases and J by 5 bases; unmatched bases: 8. In DNA, the CDR3 is TGTGCCAGCAGCCCACCCCGGGACAGGGGGGACAATGAGCAGTTCTTC. Protein product: CASSPPRDRGDNEQFF.

The chain uses TRBV5-5 and TRBJ2-2; no clear D. Per the germline V gene, CDR1 is SGHKS and CDR2 is YYEKEE (reference sequence). The CDR3 extends over 15 amino acids. V lost 0 bases to trimming and J lost 7 bases, with 13 bases between them. The chain's CDR3 is CASSLASGSFGELFF. CDR3 in DNA: TGTGCCAGCAGCTTGGCGAGTGGTTCGTTCGGGGAGCTGTTTTTT.

The chain is built from TRBV19 and TRBJ2-7; 9 nucleotides align to TRBD1. Germline CDR1 reads LNHDA; CDR2 reads SQIVND (reference sequence). The CDR3 contains 14 residues. V was clipped by 4 bases and J by 5 bases; unmatched bases: 6. CDR3 DNA: TGTGCCAGTAGTAGGGGGGACAGGGACGACGAGCAGTACTTC. It specifies CASSRGDRDDEQYF.

The V gene is TRBV15, the J gene TRBJ2-7, with TRBD2 matching over 11 bases. Germline-derived CDR1 and CDR2 are LNHNV and YYDKDF (reference sequence). With V trimmed by 4 bases and J by 3 bases, 5 bases remained unmatched. The CDR3 consists of 15 residues. The CDR3 DNA is TGTGCCACCAGCATCCCAGGGACTAGCGGCTACGAGCAGTACTTC. The encoded protein is CATSIPGTSGYEQYF.

The rearrangement joins TRBV6-6 to TRBJ2-3; D gene unclear. The CDR3 covers 12 residues. Germline-derived CDR1 and CDR2 are MNHNY and SVGAGI (reference sequence). Trimming left V 7 bases short and J 2 bases short, with 7 bases between. The CDR3 loop reads CASTGNTDTQYF. The CDR3 DNA follows: TGTGCCAGCACTGGGAACACAGATACGCAGTATTTT.

The genes are TRBV4-1 and TRBJ1-6, with D tentatively TRBD1 (5 bases). The V and J ends lost 2 bases and 9 bases respectively, with 23 bases between them. CDR1 is MGHRA, CDR2 YSYEKL, per germline. The CDR3 consists of 18 residues. Here the CDR3 reads CASSQFEARAQGPSPLHF. The CDR3 region has the DNA TGCGCCAGCAGCCAATTTGAGGCAAGGGCCCAGGGACCTTCACCCCTCCACTTT.

The rearrangement joins TRBV5-4 to TRBJ1-5; a possible D gene is TRBD1 (6 bases). V was pared by 0 bases and J by 1 base, with 11 bases between. CDR3 length equals 16 residues. CDR1 and CDR2 (germline): SGHNT, YYREEE (reference sequence). This chain's CDR3 is CASSLGGASSNQPQHF. For the CDR3, the DNA is TGTGCCAGCAGCTTGGGGGGGGCCTCCAGCAATCAGCCCCAGCATTTT.

The chain couples TRBV6-1 to TRBJ2-7; a possible D gene is TRBD2 (6 bases). The CDR3 loop spans 14 amino acids. The V end was cut by 1 base, the J end by 1 base, with 8 bases between. Germline CDR1 and CDR2: MNHNS and SASEGT. The CDR3 is CASSEGGLSYEQYF. The CDR3 DNA reads TGTGCCAGCAGTGAAGGGGGACTGTCCTACGAGCAGTACTTC.

This chain joins TRBV7-6 and TRBJ2-7; D is ambiguous. The germline V gene encodes CDR1 SGHVS and CDR2 FNYEAQ. The ends were cut back, 0 bases at V and 5 bases at J, with 8 bases in the middle. This CDR3 region has 13 residues. The CDR3 DNA reads TGTGCCAGCAGCTTAGCGCTTCGGGACGAGCAGTACTTC. Protein product: CASSLALRDEQYF.